This TCR beta chain was captured by sequencing in a study of blood T cell repertoires in COVID-19. The overall study: Samples representing acute and convalescent COVID-19 were sourced from the United States, Italy and Spain.

The table lists this clone with a count of one. The method was immunoSEQ multiplex PCR; TCRdb's version includes in-frame clones alone and lacks a portion of them. This sample has about 230,000 clones; about 90% occur once, and the top ten carry roughly 2.6%. Losses at the gene ends were 3 bases for V and 2 bases for J; bases not matched to a gene: 7. In germline, CDR1 is KGHSH, CDR2 LQKENI. This CDR3 is built from 17 residues. What was sequenced was peripheral blood. V and J are TRBV18 and TRBJ2-2; TRBD2 matches at 9 bases. The source is a woman in her sixties or seventies with acute or convalescent COVID-19. Here the CDR3 reads CASSPLSGGGNTGELFF. The CDR3 DNA reads as TGTGCCAGCTCACCGCTTAGCGGGGGCGGTAACACCGGGGAGCTGTTTTTT.